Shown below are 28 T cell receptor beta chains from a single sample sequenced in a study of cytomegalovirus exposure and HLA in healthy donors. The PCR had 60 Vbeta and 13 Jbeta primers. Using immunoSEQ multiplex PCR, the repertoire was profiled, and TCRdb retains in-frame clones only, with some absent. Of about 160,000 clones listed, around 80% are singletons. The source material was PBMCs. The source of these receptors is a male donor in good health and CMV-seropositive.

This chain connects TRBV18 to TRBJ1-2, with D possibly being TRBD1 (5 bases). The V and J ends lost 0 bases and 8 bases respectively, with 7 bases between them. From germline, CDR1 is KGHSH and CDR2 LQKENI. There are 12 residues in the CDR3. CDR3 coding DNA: TGTGCCAGCTCACCACCGGGGCAGGGCTACACCTTC. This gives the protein CASSPPGQGYTF.

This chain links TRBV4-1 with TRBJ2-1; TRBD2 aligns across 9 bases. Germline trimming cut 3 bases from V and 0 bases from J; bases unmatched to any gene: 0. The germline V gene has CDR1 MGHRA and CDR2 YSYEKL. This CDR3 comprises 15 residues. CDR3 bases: TGCGCCAGCAGCCAGACTAGCGGCTCCTACAATGAGCAGTTCTTC. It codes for CASSQTSGSYNEQFF.

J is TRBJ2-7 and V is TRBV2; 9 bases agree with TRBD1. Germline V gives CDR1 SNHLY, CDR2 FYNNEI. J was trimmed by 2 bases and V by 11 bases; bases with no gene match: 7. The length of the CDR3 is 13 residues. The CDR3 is CAGGTGKAYEQYF. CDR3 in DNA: TGTGCCGGGGGGACAGGGAAGGCCTACGAGCAGTACTTC.

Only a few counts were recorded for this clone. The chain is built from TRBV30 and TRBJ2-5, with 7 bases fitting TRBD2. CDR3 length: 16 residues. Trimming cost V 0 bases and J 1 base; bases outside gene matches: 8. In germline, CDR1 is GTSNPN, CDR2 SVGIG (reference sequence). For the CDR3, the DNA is TGTGCCTGGAGTGTTAATGGCGGGAGCTTCCAAGAGACCCAGTACTTC. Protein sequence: CAWSVNGGSFQETQYF.

CDR3 DNA sequence: TGTGCCAGCGGGGTCAGGGATAATCAGCCCCAGCATTTT. Translating it yields CASGVRDNQPQHF. The V gene is TRBV6-1, the J gene TRBJ1-5; D may be TRBD1 (5 bases). The length of the CDR3 is 13 residues. Germline CDR1 is MNHNS and CDR2 is SASEGT. Trimming pared 8 bases from V and 4 bases from J, leaving 12 bases between.

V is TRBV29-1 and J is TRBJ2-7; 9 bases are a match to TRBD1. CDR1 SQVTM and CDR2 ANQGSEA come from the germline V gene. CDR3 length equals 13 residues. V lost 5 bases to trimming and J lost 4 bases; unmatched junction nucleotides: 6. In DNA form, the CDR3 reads TGCAGCGTTTGGACAGGGGCGGGATACGAGCAGTACTTC. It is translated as CSVWTGAGYEQYF.

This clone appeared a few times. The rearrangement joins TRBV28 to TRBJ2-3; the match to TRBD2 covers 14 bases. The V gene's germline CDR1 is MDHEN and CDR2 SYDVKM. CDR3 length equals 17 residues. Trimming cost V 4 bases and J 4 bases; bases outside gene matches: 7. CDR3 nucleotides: TGTGCCAGCAGTTCCAGGACTAGCGGGGGGCCCCCAGATACGCAGTATTTT. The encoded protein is CASSSRTSGGPPDTQYF.

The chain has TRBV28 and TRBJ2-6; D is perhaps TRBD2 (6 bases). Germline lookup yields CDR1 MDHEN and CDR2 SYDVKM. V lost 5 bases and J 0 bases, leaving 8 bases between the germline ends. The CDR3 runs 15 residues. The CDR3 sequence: CASSGGSSGANVLTF. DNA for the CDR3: TGTGCCAGCAGTGGGGGGAGCTCTGGGGCCAACGTCCTGACTTTC.

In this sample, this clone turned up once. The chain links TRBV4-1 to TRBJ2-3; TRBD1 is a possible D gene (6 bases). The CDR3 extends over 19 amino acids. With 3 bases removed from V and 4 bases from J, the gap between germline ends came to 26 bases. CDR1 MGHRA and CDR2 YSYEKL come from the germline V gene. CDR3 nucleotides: TGCGCCAGCAGCCACCCCAGCCCTTACAGGGAGAAGACGGCAGATACGCAGTATTTT. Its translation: CASSHPSPYREKTADTQYF.

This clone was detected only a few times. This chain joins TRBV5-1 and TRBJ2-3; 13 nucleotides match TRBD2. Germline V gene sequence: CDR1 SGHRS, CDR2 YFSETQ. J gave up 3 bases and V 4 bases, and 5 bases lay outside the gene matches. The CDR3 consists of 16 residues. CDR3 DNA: TGCGCCAGCAGCCCCGGACTAGCGGGAGTAACAGATACGCAGTATTTT. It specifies CASSPGLAGVTDTQYF.

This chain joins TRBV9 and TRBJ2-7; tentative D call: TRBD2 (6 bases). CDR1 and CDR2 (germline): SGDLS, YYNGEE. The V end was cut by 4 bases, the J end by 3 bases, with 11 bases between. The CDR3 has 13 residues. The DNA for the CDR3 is TGTGCCAGCAGCCCGGGGCGGGACTACGAGCAGTACTTC. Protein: CASSPGRDYEQYF.

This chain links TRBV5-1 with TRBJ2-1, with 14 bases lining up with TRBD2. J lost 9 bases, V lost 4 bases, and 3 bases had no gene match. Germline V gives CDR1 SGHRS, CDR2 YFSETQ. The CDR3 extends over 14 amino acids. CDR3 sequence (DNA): TGCGCCAGCAGCCCAGGGACTAGCGGGAGTGAGCAGTTCTTC. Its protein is CASSPGTSGSEQFF.

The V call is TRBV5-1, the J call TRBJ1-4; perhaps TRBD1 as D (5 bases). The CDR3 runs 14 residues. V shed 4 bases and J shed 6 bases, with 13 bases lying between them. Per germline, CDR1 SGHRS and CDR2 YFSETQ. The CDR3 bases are TGCGCCAGCAGCCCTGGGGCGGCATATGAAAAACTGTTTTTT. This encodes CASSPGAAYEKLFF. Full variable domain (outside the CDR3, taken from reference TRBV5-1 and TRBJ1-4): KAGVTQTPRYLIKTRGQQVTLSCSPISGHRSVSWYQQTPGQGLQFLFEYFSETQRNKGNFPGRFSGRQFSNSRSEMNVSTLELGDSALYLCASSPGAAYEKLFFGSGTQLSVL.

The CDR3 coding sequence is TGCGCCAGCAGCCCAGGACAGCGGCACTATGGCTACACCTTC. Encoded protein: CASSPGQRHYGYTF. The rearrangement joins TRBV5-1 to TRBJ1-2; tentatively, D is TRBD1 (6 bases). This CDR3 spans 14 amino acids. CDR1 and CDR2 from the germline V gene are SGHRS and YFSETQ. V was cut by 4 bases and J by 3 bases, with 13 bases left in between.

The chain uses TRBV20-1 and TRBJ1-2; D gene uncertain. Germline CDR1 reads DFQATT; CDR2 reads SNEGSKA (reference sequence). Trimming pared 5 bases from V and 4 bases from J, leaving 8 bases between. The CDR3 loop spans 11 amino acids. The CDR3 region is CSAHGPYGYTF. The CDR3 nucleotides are TGCAGTGCTCATGGGCCCTATGGCTACACCTTC.

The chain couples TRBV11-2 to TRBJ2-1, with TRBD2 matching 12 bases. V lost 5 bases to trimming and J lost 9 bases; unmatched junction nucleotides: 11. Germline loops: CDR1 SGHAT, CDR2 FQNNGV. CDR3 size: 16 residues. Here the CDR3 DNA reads TGTGCCAGCAGCACAGGACTAGCGGGACACAACACTGAGCAGTTCTTC. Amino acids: CASSTGLAGHNTEQFF.

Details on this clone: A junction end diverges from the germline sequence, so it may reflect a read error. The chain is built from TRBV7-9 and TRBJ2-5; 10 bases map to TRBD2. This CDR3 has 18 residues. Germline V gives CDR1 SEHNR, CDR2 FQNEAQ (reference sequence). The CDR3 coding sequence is TGTTCCAGCAGCTTTCCAACTAGCGGGACCCCAGAGGGAGAGACCCAGTACTTC. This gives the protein CSSSFPTSGTPEGETQYF.

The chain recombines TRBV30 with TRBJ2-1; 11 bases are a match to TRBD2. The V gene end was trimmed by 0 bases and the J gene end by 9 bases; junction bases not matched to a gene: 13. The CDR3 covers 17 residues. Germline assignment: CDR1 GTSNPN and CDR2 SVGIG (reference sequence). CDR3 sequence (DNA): TGTGCCTGGAGTGTAACTAGCGGGGGCCAGATGTATAGTGAGCAGTTCTTC. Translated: CAWSVTSGGQMYSEQFF.

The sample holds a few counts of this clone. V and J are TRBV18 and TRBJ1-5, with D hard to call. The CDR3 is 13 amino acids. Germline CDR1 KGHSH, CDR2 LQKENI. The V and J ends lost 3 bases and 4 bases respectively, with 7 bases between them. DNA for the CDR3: TGTGCCAGCTCACCGGGCAGGAATCAGCCCCAGCATTTT. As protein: CASSPGRNQPQHF. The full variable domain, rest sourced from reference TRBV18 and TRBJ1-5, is NAGVMQNPRHLVRRRGQEARLRCSPMKGHSHVYWYRQLPEEGLKFMVYLQKENIIDESGMPKERFSAEFPKEGPSILRIQQVVRGDSAAYFCASSPGRNQPQHFGDGTRLSIL.

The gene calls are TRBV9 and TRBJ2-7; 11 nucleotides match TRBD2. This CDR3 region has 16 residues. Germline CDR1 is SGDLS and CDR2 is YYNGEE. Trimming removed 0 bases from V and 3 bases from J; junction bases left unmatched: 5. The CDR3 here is CASSVASLAGGYEQYF. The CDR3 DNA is TGTGCCAGCAGCGTAGCCTCTCTAGCGGGAGGCTACGAGCAGTACTTC.

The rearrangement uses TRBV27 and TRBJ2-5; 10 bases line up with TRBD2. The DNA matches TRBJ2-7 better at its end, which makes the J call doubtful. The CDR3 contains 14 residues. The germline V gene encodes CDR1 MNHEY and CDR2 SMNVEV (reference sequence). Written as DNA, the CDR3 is TGTGCCAGCCGCCAGCGGGAGGGAATCTACGAGCAGTACTTC. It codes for CASRQREGIYEQYF.

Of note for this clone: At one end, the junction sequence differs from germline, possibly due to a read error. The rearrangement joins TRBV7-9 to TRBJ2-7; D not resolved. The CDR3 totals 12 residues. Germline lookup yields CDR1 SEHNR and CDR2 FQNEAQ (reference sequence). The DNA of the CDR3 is TGTTCCAGCAGCTTTCGGTCCTACGAGCAGTACTTC. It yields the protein CSSSFRSYEQYF. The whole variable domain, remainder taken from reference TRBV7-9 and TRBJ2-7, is DTGVSQNPRHKITKRGQNVTFRCDPISEHNRLYWYRQTLGQGPEFLTYFQNEAQLEKSRLLSDRFSAERPKGSFSTLEIQRTEQGDSAMYLCSSSFRSYEQYFGPGTRLTVT.

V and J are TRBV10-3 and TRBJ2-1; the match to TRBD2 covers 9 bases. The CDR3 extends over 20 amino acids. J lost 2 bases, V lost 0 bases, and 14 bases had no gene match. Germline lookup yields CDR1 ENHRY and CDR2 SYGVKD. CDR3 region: CAISESMGSAASGTYNEQFF. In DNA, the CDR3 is TGTGCCATCAGTGAGTCGATGGGTTCAGCGGCTAGCGGGACCTACAATGAGCAGTTCTTC.

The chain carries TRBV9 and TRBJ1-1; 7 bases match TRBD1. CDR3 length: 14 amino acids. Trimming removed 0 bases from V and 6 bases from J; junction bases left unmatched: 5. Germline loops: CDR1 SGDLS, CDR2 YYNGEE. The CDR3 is CASSVGQGRAEAFF. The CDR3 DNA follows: TGTGCCAGCAGCGTAGGACAGGGTCGGGCTGAAGCTTTCTTT.

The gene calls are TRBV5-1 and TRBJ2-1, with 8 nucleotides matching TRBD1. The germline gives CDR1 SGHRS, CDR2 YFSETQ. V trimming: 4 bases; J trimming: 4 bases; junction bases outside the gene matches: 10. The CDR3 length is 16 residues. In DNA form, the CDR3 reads TGCGCCAGCAGCCCGATAGGGCAGGGGGCGTACAATGAGCAGTTCTTC. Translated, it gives CASSPIGQGAYNEQFF. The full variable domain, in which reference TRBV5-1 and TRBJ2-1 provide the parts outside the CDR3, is KAGVTQTPRYLIKTRGQQVTLSCSPISGHRSVSWYQQTPGQGLQFLFEYFSETQRNKGNFPGRFSGRQFSNSRSEMNVSTLELGDSALYLCASSPIGQGAYNEQFFGPGTRLTVL.

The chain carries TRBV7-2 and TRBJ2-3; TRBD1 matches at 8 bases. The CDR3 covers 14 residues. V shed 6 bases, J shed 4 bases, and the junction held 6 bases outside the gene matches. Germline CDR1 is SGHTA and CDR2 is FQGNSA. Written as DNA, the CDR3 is TGTGCCAGCAGTGTTAGGACAGGGTCAGATACGCAGTATTTT. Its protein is CASSVRTGSDTQYF.

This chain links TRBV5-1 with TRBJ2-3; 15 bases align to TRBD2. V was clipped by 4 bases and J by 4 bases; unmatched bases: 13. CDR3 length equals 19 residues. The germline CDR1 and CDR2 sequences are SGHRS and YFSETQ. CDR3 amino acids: CASSGGLAGGQSSADTQYF. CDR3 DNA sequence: TGCGCCAGCAGCGGGGGACTAGCGGGAGGACAAAGCAGCGCAGATACGCAGTATTTT.

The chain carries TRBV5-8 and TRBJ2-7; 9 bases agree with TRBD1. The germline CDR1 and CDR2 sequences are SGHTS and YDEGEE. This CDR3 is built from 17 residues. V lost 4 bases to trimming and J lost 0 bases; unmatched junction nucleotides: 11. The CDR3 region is CASSLDRGPPGSYEQYF. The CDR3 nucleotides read TGTGCCAGCAGCCTGGACAGGGGCCCCCCCGGCTCCTACGAGCAGTACTTC.